Listed below are T cell receptor beta chains from one sample, sequenced in a study of CD8+ T cells in alopecia areata. Data came from immunoSEQ multiplex PCR; TCRdb stores just in-frame clones and leaves some out. The sample includes 170,000 or so clones, about 60% of them seen just once. The material sequenced was CD8+ T cells sorted from blood, taken at week 24, from a patient treated with tofacitinib. The receptors here all came from a human donor with alopecia areata. CDR3s include the opening cysteine and the closing phenylalanine or tryptophan. The D gene is left open where the match is weak. The size field is filled for only some rows; it gives once, few, many or a size class.

>TRBV4-1|TRBJ1-1|NA|NA
TGCGCCAGCAGCCAGGGCCCCCGGGGGCTGGAAGCTTTCTTT
CASSQGPRGLEAFF
>TRBV7-9|TRBJ2-5|TRBD1|few
TGTGCCAGCAGAGGACAGGGGCGGGGAGAGACCCAGTACTTC
CASRGQGRGETQYF
>TRBV29-1|TRBJ2-6|TRBD1|few
TGCAGCGTTGTCCTGACAGGGGTTAGCCAGACGGAGCTCTCTGGGGCCAACGTCCTGACTTTC
CSVVLTGVSQTELSGANVLTF
>TRBV13|TRBJ2-5|NA|few
TGTGCCAGCAGCTTAGGACAGAGCCAAGAGACCCAGTACTTC
CASSLGQSQETQYF
>TRBV4-1|TRBJ2-7|NA|NA
TGCGCCAGCAGCCAAGATTGGACACCATCCTACGAGCAGTACTTC
CASSQDWTPSYEQYF
>TRBV9|TRBJ1-6|NA|once
TGTGCCAGCAGCGTAGGAACAGCAGATAATTCACCCCTCCACTTT
CASSVGTADNSPLHF
>TRBV27|TRBJ2-7|NA|NA
TGTGCCAGCAGTTTCGCCAGGGGCTTCTACGAGCAGTACTTC
CASSFARGFYEQYF
>TRBV29-1|TRBJ1-1|NA|NA
TGCAGCGTTCCCCCTCCAGCGGCGAACACTGAAGCTTTCTTT
CSVPPPAANTEAFF
>TRBV27|TRBJ1-4|NA|NA
TGTGCCAGCAGTTACGGTATGGATGAAAAACTGTTTTTT
CASSYGMDEKLFF
>TRBV4-1|TRBJ1-5|TRBD1|NA
TGCGCCAGCAGCAGTCGGGACAGGACTAATCAGCCCCAGCATTTT
CASSSRDRTNQPQHF
>TRBV18|TRBJ2-5|NA|few
TGTGCCAGCTCACCACCTACCCGGGTGGAGACCCAGTACTTC
CASSPPTRVETQYF
>TRBV27|TRBJ2-7|TRBD1|NA
TGTGCCAGCAGTGTTGGACAGGGGGCGTTCTACGAGCAGTACTTC
CASSVGQGAFYEQYF
>TRBV6-1|TRBJ1-6|TRBD1|NA
TGTGCCAGCGGGGCAGGGGGGTCACCCCTCCACTTT
CASGAGGSPLHF
>TRBV5-6|TRBJ1-5|TRBD1|few
TGTGCCAGCAGCTGGGGGACAGGGCGGAATCAGCCCCAGCATTTT
CASSWGTGRNQPQHF
>TRBV13|TRBJ2-3|NA|NA
TGTGCCAGCAGTCAGGGGCGGGTGACGCAGTATTTT
CASSQGRVTQYF
>TRBV6-5|TRBJ1-2|TRBD1|NA
TGTGCCAGCAGTCGGGACAGTCGCGCGAGAGGCTACACCTTC
CASSRDSRARGYTF
>TRBV30|TRBJ2-7|TRBD2|NA
TGTGCCTGGAGCGTACGGATCTGGACTAGCGTCGCCTACGAGCAGTACTTC
CAWSVRIWTSVAYEQYF
>TRBV7-9|TRBJ2-5|TRBD1|NA
TGTGCCAGCTCCGGGACAGCCCAAGAGACCCAGTACTTC
CASSGTAQETQYF
>TRBV5-1|TRBJ2-5|TRBD2|NA
TGCGCCAGCAGACGGACGGGGGGGTTTCAAGAGACCCAGTACTTC
CASRRTGGFQETQYF
>TRBV13|TRBJ1-1|NA|few
TGTGCCAGCAGCTTGATCCGAGGTGAAGCTTTCTTT
CASSLIRGEAFF
>TRBV9|TRBJ2-3|TRBD2|NA
TGTGCCAGCAGCGTCTACCTTAGCGGGGGTTACGATACGCAGTATTTT
CASSVYLSGGYDTQYF
>TRBV12-5|TRBJ1-5|NA|few
TGTGCTAGTGGTTTGGCAGGGGTTCAGCCCCAGCATTTT
CASGLAGVQPQHF
>TRBV6-1|TRBJ1-1|NA|NA
TGTGCCAGCAGTGCCGGGGCAAACACTGAAGCTTTCTTT
CASSAGANTEAFF
>TRBV6-6|TRBJ2-7|TRBD1|NA
TGTGCCAGCAGCCATGAAACCGGGACAGGGAGGTACGAGCAGTACTTC
CASSHETGTGRYEQYF
>TRBV6-5|TRBJ2-4|TRBD1|few
TGTGCCAGCAGTTATGCAGGGGGAGCCAAAAACATTCAGTACTTC
CASSYAGGAKNIQYF
>TRBV27|TRBJ1-5|TRBD1|NA
TGTGCCAGCAGTCCGTATGGGACAGGCAATCAGCCCCAGCATTTT
CASSPYGTGNQPQHF
>TRBV9|TRBJ2-1|TRBD2|few
TGTGCCAGCAGCGAGAGCGGGGGACCCTACAATGAGCAGTTCTTC
CASSESGGPYNEQFF
>TRBV5-6|TRBJ2-7|NA|NA
TGTGCCAGCAGCTTCCGGGCCGGCTACGAGCAGTACTTC
CASSFRAGYEQYF
>TRBV7-9|TRBJ1-5|NA|few
TGTGCCAGCAGCTCGGACAGAGGCAATCAGCCCCAGCATTTT
CASSSDRGNQPQHF
>TRBV5-1|TRBJ2-7|NA|NA
TGCGCCAGCAGCGGGGGTCAAAAGGCTGAGCAGTACTTC
CASSGGQKAEQYF
>TRBV6-5|TRBJ2-7|TRBD1|NA
TGTGCCAGCAGCTGGGGACAGGGGGCCTACGAGCAGTACTTC
CASSWGQGAYEQYF
>TRBV19|TRBJ1-1|TRBD1|NA
TGTGCCAGCGTAGACCTGACAGGGGACACTGAAGCTTTCTTT
CASVDLTGDTEAFF
>TRBV5-1|TRBJ2-6|NA|NA
TGCGCCAGCACCCCTTCGAGCAACTCTGGGGCCAACGTCCTGACTTTC
CASTPSSNSGANVLTF
>TRBV13|TRBJ2-2|TRBD2|NA
TGTGCCAGCAGCAAAAGCGGGGGGGCCGACACCGGGGAGCTGTTTTTT
CASSKSGGADTGELFF
>TRBV29-1|TRBJ1-1|NA|NA
TGCAGCGTTGAAACGGGTTTGAACACTGAAGCTTTCTTT
CSVETGLNTEAFF
>TRBV13|TRBJ2-7|NA|NA
TGTGCCAGCAGCTCCTCCTACGAGCAGTACTTC
CASSSSYEQYF
>TRBV9|TRBJ2-2|NA|few
TGTGCCAGCTCCCAGACAGGACGCACCGGGGAGCTGTTTTTT
CASSQTGRTGELFF
>TRBV6-6|TRBJ1-5|NA|NA
TGTGCCAGCGGAGATCAGCCCCAGCATTTT
CASGDQPQHF
>TRBV6-5|TRBJ1-2|TRBD1|NA
TGTGCCAGCAGTTTGTCCGACAGGGAAGTCTATGGCTACACCTTC
CASSLSDREVYGYTF
>TRBV7-9|TRBJ2-1|NA|NA
TGTGCCAGCCCAGCTTATGGGGGGGCCAATGAGCAGTTCTTC
CASPAYGGANEQFF
>TRBV7-2|TRBJ1-4|NA|few
TGTGCCAGCAGCTTATACCCAAATGAAAAACTGTTTTTT
CASSLYPNEKLFF
>TRBV30|TRBJ2-7|NA|NA
TGTGCCTGGACAGGGGACTCCTACGAGCAGTACTTC
CAWTGDSYEQYF
>TRBV5-1|TRBJ2-7|NA|NA
TGCGCCAGCAGCTGGTCGGGACACCTTGAGCAGTACTTC
CASSWSGHLEQYF
>TRBV29-1|TRBJ2-2|NA|NA
TGCAGCGTTGAGGACGCACAGGGTATCACCGGGGAGCTGTTTTTT
CSVEDAQGITGELFF
>TRBV9|TRBJ1-2|NA|NA
TGTGCCAGCAGCAACACCCTTTTGCTGGGGGTGGGTAACTATGGCTACACCTTC
CASSNTLLLGVGNYGYTF
>TRBV5-6|TRBJ1-5|NA|NA
TGTGCCAGCAGCTTGGGATGGCCCGGCAATCAGCCCCAGCATTTT
CASSLGWPGNQPQHF
>TRBV5-1|TRBJ1-2|NA|few
TGCGCCAGCAGCTTTTCACGCCCCGACGGCTACACCTTC
CASSFSRPDGYTF
>TRBV6-5|TRBJ1-1|NA|NA
TGTGCCAGCAGCATCTCCCAGGGGATGGCTGAAGCTTTCTTT
CASSISQGMAEAFF
>TRBV27|TRBJ2-1|NA|NA
TGTGCCAGCAGTTTAGTCCCCTACAATGAGCAGTTCTTC
CASSLVPYNEQFF
>TRBV30|TRBJ1-4|NA|few
TGTGCCTGGACTCCGGGCGAAAAACTGTTTTTT
CAWTPGEKLFF